The subject of this entry is one TCR beta chain. The record originates from a study of T-cell reconstitution after alpha-beta-depleted transplantation in children. In germline, CDR1 is MNHEY, CDR2 SVGAGI. The CDR3 extends over 15 amino acids. With 6 bases removed from V and 2 bases from J, the gap between germline ends came to 13 bases. A TCRbeta library incorporating unique molecular identifiers was prepared. Via MiXCR, TCRdb re-called the PCR reads, giving one row per CDR3 protein. The table shows around 380,000 distinct CDR3 sequences, with approximately 11% occurring only once. This receptor was identified in a human donor who donated a stem cell graft to a child with acute myeloid leukemia. The sequencing used PBMCs from the stem cell graft donor, collected from the stem cell graft. The chain is built from TRBV6-5 and TRBJ2-2; D remains ambiguous. The CDR3 DNA reads TGTGCCAGCAGCTCCTCGACTTTCAACACCGGGGAGCTGTTTTTT. Translating it yields CASSSSTFNTGELFF.